Shown below are 31 T cell receptor beta chains from a single sample sequenced in a study of graft-versus-host responses after intestinal transplantation. This table comes from immunoSEQ multiplex PCR, and its TCRdb copy is limited to in-frame clones, with some not included. The table records 90,000 to 120,000 clones, roughly 89% of them present only once. These TCRs are of unknown antigen specificity. The material was unstimulated CD4+ T cells sorted from spleen or lymph node cells, obtained before transplant. Receptor source: a human donor who was the organ donor for an intestinal transplant.

This chain links TRBV18 with TRBJ1-5; a weak D match, TRBD1 (5 bases). Germline CDR1 and CDR2: KGHSH and LQKENI. The CDR3 runs to 15 residues. V shed 0 bases and J shed 2 bases, with 8 bases lying between them. The CDR3 region has the DNA TGTGCCAGCTCACCACCTGGGGGAGGCAATCAGCCCCAGCATTTT. It translates to CASSPPGGGNQPQHF. Based on the CDR3 plus reference TRBV18 and TRBJ1-5, the full variable domain is NAGVMQNPRHLVRRRGQEARLRCSPMKGHSHVYWYRQLPEEGLKFMVYLQKENIIDESGMPKERFSAEFPKEGPSILRIQQVVRGDSAAYFCASSPPGGGNQPQHFGDGTRLSIL.

The chain is built from TRBV6-1 and TRBJ1-1, with 7 bases lining up with TRBD1. The V gene's germline CDR1 is MNHNS and CDR2 SASEGT. The CDR3 is 15 amino acids. After removal of 3 bases from V and 5 bases from J, the junction contained 9 bases not matched to a gene. The CDR3: CASSDHTGAGTEAFF. DNA of the CDR3: TGTGCCAGCAGTGATCATACAGGGGCGGGGACTGAAGCTTTCTTT.

Turning to this clone: This may come from a read error, since a much larger clone is one base off. The chain has TRBV7-6 and TRBJ2-1, with D hard to call. Trimming shortened V by 1 base and J by 0 bases, and 4 bases separated the two germline ends. The CDR3 covers 14 residues. Germline CDR1 reads SGHVS; CDR2 reads FNYEAQ. The CDR3 loop reads CASSLGGSYNEQFF. CDR3 in DNA: TGTGCCAGCAGCTTAGGGGGCTCCTACAATGAGCAGTTCTTC. Full variable domain (outside the CDR3, taken from reference TRBV7-6 and TRBJ2-1): GAGVSQSPRYKVTKRGQDVALRCDPISGHVSLYWYRQALGQGPEFLTYFNYEAQQDKSGLPNDRFSAERPEGSISTLTIQRTEQRDSAMYRCASSLGGSYNEQFFGPGTRLTVL.

The chain combines TRBV29-1 with TRBJ1-2; perhaps TRBD1 as D (6 bases). V lost 0 bases, J lost 8 bases, and 7 bases lay in between. The CDR3 extends over 11 amino acids. Looked up from germline, CDR1 is SQVTM and CDR2 is ANQGSEA. As DNA, the CDR3 is TGCAGCGTTGAAGACACAGGGGGCTACACCTTC. This translates into CSVEDTGGYTF.

This clone appeared once. This chain connects TRBV27 to TRBJ1-2, with 7 bases aligning to TRBD1. The CDR3 runs 17 residues. In germline, CDR1 is MNHEY, CDR2 SMNVEV (reference sequence). Trimming took 5 bases from V and 2 from J; bases not matched to a gene: 14. This chain's CDR3 is CASSPALSGGRNYGYTF. The CDR3 DNA reads as TGTGCCAGCAGTCCTGCCCTTTCAGGGGGAAGGAACTATGGCTACACCTTC.

The rearrangement uses TRBV2 and TRBJ1-6; D might be TRBD1 (5 bases). The V gene's germline CDR1 is SNHLY and CDR2 FYNNEI. The CDR3 spans 13 residues. Deletions cut 8 bases from V and 8 bases from J, with 13 bases between. CDR3: CASGTGRDSPLHF. The CDR3 DNA sequence: TGTGCCAGCGGGACCGGTAGGGATTCACCCCTCCACTTT.

The chain joins TRBV6-5 to TRBJ2-7; 8 nucleotides agree with TRBD1. In germline, CDR1 is MNHEY, CDR2 SVGAGI. The CDR3 length is 15 residues. J lost 4 bases, V lost 5 bases, and 10 bases had no gene match. The CDR3 reads CASSARQGLPYEQYF. CDR3 in DNA: TGTGCCAGCAGTGCGAGACAGGGGCTACCTTACGAGCAGTACTTC.

The gene calls are TRBV6-5 and TRBJ1-1; D is uncertain. Looked up from germline, CDR1 is MNHEY and CDR2 is SVGAGI. The length of the CDR3 is 14 residues. Trimming stripped 4 bases from V and 2 bases from J, with 11 bases between. CDR3 bases: TGTGCCAGCAGTTCGGCCGGGTTAAACACTGAAGCTTTCTTT. Encoded protein: CASSSAGLNTEAFF.

The chain employs TRBV2 and TRBJ2-7, with 8 bases fitting TRBD1. CDR1 SNHLY and CDR2 FYNNEI come from the germline V gene. V shed 4 bases, J shed 3 bases, and the junction held 2 bases outside the gene matches. This CDR3 region has 13 residues. CDR3 sequence: CASSVGQGYEQYF. The DNA for the CDR3 is TGTGCCAGCAGTGTTGGACAGGGCTACGAGCAGTACTTC.

The V call is TRBV2, the J call TRBJ2-7; D is uncertain. CDR3 length: 12 residues. The germline V gene has CDR1 SNHLY and CDR2 FYNNEI. Trimming removed 5 bases at V and 4 bases at J, with 9 bases between. CDR3 loop: CASSPLGYEQYF. DNA of the CDR3: TGTGCCAGCAGTCCTCTCGGGTACGAGCAGTACTTC.

V and J are TRBV18 and TRBJ2-7; D gene uncertain. The CDR3 sequence is 14 residues long. V dropped 2 bases and J dropped 2 bases, with 10 bases sitting between them. Germline CDR1 is KGHSH and CDR2 is LQKENI. This chain's CDR3 is CASSPTTSAYEQYF. The DNA for the CDR3 is TGTGCCAGCTCACCAACGACCTCCGCCTACGAGCAGTACTTC.

The chain links TRBV27 to TRBJ2-1, with D possibly being TRBD1 (6 bases). Trimming took off 8 bases at V and 0 bases at J, with 23 bases between the two ends. Germline lookup yields CDR1 MNHEY and CDR2 SMNVEV (reference sequence). The CDR3 has 18 amino acids. In nucleotides, the CDR3 is TGTGCCAGCGGAAGTCCCAGGGGTGGACGGAACTCCTACAATGAGCAGTTCTTC. This translates into CASGSPRGGRNSYNEQFF.

This chain connects TRBV13 to TRBJ2-5; 8 bases match TRBD1. The CDR3 spans 14 residues. V shed 5 bases, J shed 5 bases, and the junction held 7 bases outside the gene matches. Germline-derived CDR1 and CDR2 are PRHDT and FYEKMQ (reference sequence). Here the CDR3 DNA reads TGTGCCAGCAGCAGCAGGGGGCGAGAGGAGACCCAGTACTTC. Protein sequence: CASSSRGREETQYF.

This clone occurred once. V usage is TRBV6-6 and J usage is TRBJ2-3, with TRBD2 matching over 8 bases. This CDR3 is built from 14 residues. V lost 6 bases and J lost 2; bases outside the gene matches: 4. Germline V gene data show CDR1 as MNHNY and CDR2 as SVGAGI (reference sequence). DNA of the CDR3: TGTGCCAGCAGGTATAGCGGGAACACAGATACGCAGTATTTT. Protein product: CASRYSGNTDTQYF.

The CDR3 loop is CAISAQENEKLFF. In nucleotides, the CDR3 is TGTGCCATCAGTGCACAGGAGAATGAAAAACTGTTTTTT. This chain joins TRBV10-3 and TRBJ1-4; the D gene is possibly TRBD1 (5 bases). The V and J ends lost 4 bases and 5 bases respectively, with 8 bases between them. This CDR3 contains 13 residues. CDR1 ENHRY and CDR2 SYGVKD come from the germline V gene.

This chain uses TRBV6-4 with TRBJ2-1; tentatively, D is TRBD2 (5 bases). The germline V gene has CDR1 MRHNA and CDR2 SNTAGT. The ends were cut back, 1 base at V and 7 bases at J, with 5 bases in the middle. The CDR3 contains 12 residues. In nucleotides, the CDR3 is TGTGCCAGCAGTGACTGGAGGAATGAGCAGTTCTTC. This encodes CASSDWRNEQFF.

V gene TRBV7-8 combines with J gene TRBJ2-7; TRBD1 matches 7 bases. Germline values: CDR1 SGHVS, CDR2 FQNEAQ. The trim removed 2 bases at V and 7 bases at J, leaving 8 bases unmatched. The CDR3 runs to 14 residues. DNA of the CDR3: TGTGCCAGCAGCTTACCGACAGGGTTGGGGGAGCAGTACTTC. This codes for CASSLPTGLGEQYF. Supplemented by reference TRBV7-8 and TRBJ2-7, the full variable domain reads GAGVSQSPRYKVAKRGQDVALRCDPISGHVSLFWYQQALGQGPEFLTYFQNEAQLDKSGLPSDRFFAERPEGSVSTLKIQRTQQEDSAVYLCASSLPTGLGEQYFGPGTRLTVT.

This chain uses TRBV5-1 with TRBJ2-4; weak D call: TRBD1 (6 bases). The CDR3 loop spans 15 amino acids. Germline lookup yields CDR1 SGHRS and CDR2 YFSETQ. V lost 3 bases and J 1 base, leaving 11 bases between the germline ends. The CDR3 reads CASSSLQGAKNIQYF. CDR3 DNA: TGCGCCAGCAGCTCATTACAGGGCGCCAAAAACATTCAGTACTTC.

V is TRBV6-1 and J is TRBJ1-6, with 9 bases that match TRBD1. Germline CDR1 and CDR2: MNHNS and SASEGT. V shed 4 bases, J shed 4 bases, and the junction held 2 bases outside the gene matches. This CDR3 comprises 15 residues. CDR3 bases: TGTGCCAGCAGTGGGGACAGGGAATATAATTCACCCCTCCACTTT. Protein: CASSGDREYNSPLHF.

This chain uses TRBV7-9 with TRBJ2-7, with D tentatively TRBD2 (6 bases). The CDR3 consists of 16 residues. Trimming pared 4 bases from V and 2 bases from J, leaving 18 bases between. Germline assignment: CDR1 SEHNR and CDR2 FQNEAQ (reference sequence). CDR3 loop: CASSSAGRPGTYEQYF. The CDR3 DNA reads as TGTGCCAGCAGCTCGGCGGGGCGGCCAGGGACCTACGAGCAGTACTTC.

The chain joins TRBV11-3 to TRBJ2-7; D not certain. The V gene lost 2 bases and the J gene lost 4 bases, with 6 bases spanning the gap. Germline V CDR1 and CDR2: SGHNT, YENEEA. This CDR3 is built from 12 residues. CDR3: CASSLFSYEQYF. In DNA form, the CDR3 reads TGTGCCAGCAGCTTATTCTCTTACGAGCAGTACTTC.

The chain combines TRBV6-5 with TRBJ2-3; 7 bases align to TRBD2. Germline V gene lookup returns CDR1 MNHEY and CDR2 SVGAGI. V lost 3 bases and J lost 3; bases outside the gene matches: 6. This CDR3 region has 15 residues. The CDR3 spells CASSYGGVRTDTQYF. CDR3 coding DNA: TGTGCCAGCAGTTATGGGGGGGTTAGGACAGATACGCAGTATTTT.

This chain uses TRBV19 with TRBJ2-7; D not resolved. Per germline, CDR1 LNHDA and CDR2 SQIVND (reference sequence). The CDR3 is made up of 14 amino acids. V was shortened by 3 bases and J by 0 bases, with 9 bases between the two germline ends. Here the CDR3 reads CASSISRSSYEQYF. DNA for the CDR3: TGTGCCAGTAGTATTTCTCGAAGCTCCTACGAGCAGTACTTC.

The J gene is TRBJ2-5, the V gene TRBV5-4; D gene uncertain. This CDR3 spans 15 amino acids. Per germline, CDR1 SGHNT and CDR2 YYREEE (reference sequence). The ends were cut back, 0 bases at V and 5 bases at J, with 14 bases in the middle. CDR3: CASSLGSRLRETQYF. CDR3 nucleotide sequence: TGTGCCAGCAGCTTGGGGTCTCGGCTCCGGGAGACCCAGTACTTC.

This chain uses TRBV4-2 with TRBJ2-2, with D tentatively TRBD2 (5 bases). V was clipped by 0 bases and J by 3 bases, with 11 bases between them. The CDR3 consists of 16 residues. Germline CDR1 is LGHNA and CDR2 is YNFKEQ. DNA for the CDR3: TGTGCCAGCAGCCAAGATCTCGGGGAGTACACCGGGGAGCTGTTTTTT. This translates into CASSQDLGEYTGELFF.

This chain joins TRBV18 and TRBJ2-1; D is perhaps TRBD1 (5 bases). Germline V gene sequence: CDR1 KGHSH, CDR2 LQKENI. The CDR3 contains 15 residues. The V end was cut by 2 bases, the J end by 0 bases, with 8 bases between. This chain's CDR3 is CASSPGGASYNEQFF. The CDR3 coding sequence is TGTGCCAGCTCACCAGGTGGGGCCTCCTACAATGAGCAGTTCTTC. Looking up the rest from reference TRBV18 and TRBJ2-1 gives the full variable domain: NAGVMQNPRHLVRRRGQEARLRCSPMKGHSHVYWYRQLPEEGLKFMVYLQKENIIDESGMPKERFSAEFPKEGPSILRIQQVVRGDSAAYFCASSPGGASYNEQFFGPGTRLTVL.

V and J are TRBV6-5 and TRBJ2-5; D is unclear. CDR3 length: 13 amino acids. Per germline, CDR1 MNHEY and CDR2 SVGAGI. The V end was cut by 0 bases, the J end by 5 bases, with 7 bases between. CDR3 region: CASSYSNSETQYF. The CDR3 DNA is TGTGCCAGCAGTTACTCGAACTCGGAGACCCAGTACTTC.

The chain links TRBV4-2 to TRBJ2-5, with 10 bases that match TRBD2. Germline values: CDR1 LGHNA, CDR2 YNFKEQ. The CDR3 loop spans 16 amino acids. V was pared by 2 bases and J by 1 base, with 4 bases of the junction left unmatched. The DNA for the CDR3 is TGTGCCAGCAGCCAAAACCAGCGGGGGGGCCAAGAGACCCAGTACTTC. Protein: CASSQNQRGGQETQYF.

To note about this clone: The same CDR3 is also encoded by other DNA sequences in this sample. This chain connects TRBV6-5 to TRBJ1-5; 9 bases agree with TRBD1. V was clipped by 6 bases and J by 8 bases; unmatched bases: 11. The CDR3 extends over 15 amino acids. Per germline, CDR1 MNHEY and CDR2 SVGAGI. CDR3 in amino acids: CASRPRDRAWEPQHF. The CDR3 bases are TGTGCCAGCAGGCCCCGGGACAGGGCGTGGGAGCCCCAGCATTTT.

A single count supports this clone. V gene TRBV28 combines with J gene TRBJ1-2; maybe TRBD1 (6 bases). Germline V gives CDR1 MDHEN, CDR2 SYDVKM. V lost 10 bases, J lost 3 bases, and 15 bases lay in between. CDR3 size: 13 residues. The CDR3 bases are TGTGCCATACGGGACACGGGGTACTATGGCTACACCTTC. It translates to CAIRDTGYYGYTF.

V is TRBV27 and J is TRBJ2-3; possible D gene TRBD1, 6 bases. Germline V lookup: CDR1 MNHEY, CDR2 SMNVEV (reference sequence). The CDR3 has 15 amino acids. Trimming removed 7 bases at V and 3 bases at J, with 17 bases between. DNA of the CDR3: TGTGCCAGCATCACCCGGGACCAGGGGACAGATACGCAGTATTTT. Translation gives CASITRDQGTDTQYF.